A selection of T cell receptor beta chains follows, all from one sample in a study of OX40 agonist ivuxolimab in advanced cancers. The data were produced by immunoSEQ multiplex PCR, yet TCRdb's version contains in-frame clones alone and is incomplete. The sample carries some 70,000 clones, 70% to 90% recorded once. The sample in question was CD4+ or CD8+ T cells sorted from blood, obtained in a trial of the OX40 agonist ivuxolimab. The receptors come from an adult with an advanced solid tumor such as melanoma, head and neck, liver or kidney cancer. CDR3s include the opening cysteine and the closing phenylalanine or tryptophan. A D gene is named only where the DNA matches it firmly. Not all rows give a size; the values are once, few, many and, for expanded clones, a class.

CDR3 length,D gene,V gene,clone size,J gene,CDR3 protein,CDR3 DNA
12,.,TRBV19,.,TRBJ1-5,CASRQGNQPQHF,TGTGCCAGTAGACAGGGCAATCAGCCCCAGCATTTT
11,.,TRBV30,few,TRBJ1-2,CAWSSFHGYTF,TGTGCCTGGAGTTCATTCCATGGCTACACCTTC
11,.,TRBV7-9,once,TRBJ2-2,CASSPFEELFF,TGTGCCAGCAGCCCGTTCGAGGAGCTGTTTTTT
17,TRBD2,TRBV4-1,few,TRBJ2-1,CASSRNWGGSSYNEQFF,TGCGCCAGCAGCCGAAACTGGGGGGGGAGCTCCTACAATGAGCAGTTCTTC
16,TRBD2,TRBV5-1,.,TRBJ2-3,CASSLLAGGLSDTQYF,TGCGCCAGCAGCTTGTTAGCGGGGGGGCTATCAGATACGCAGTATTTT
15,TRBD1,TRBV18,.,TRBJ2-2,CASSLWTGGAGELFF,TGTGCCAGCTCACTTTGGACAGGGGGAGCCGGGGAGCTGTTTTTT
15,.,TRBV6-6,.,TRBJ2-7,CASSYGGLSSYEQYF,TGTGCCAGCAGTTACGGGGGCCTTAGCTCCTACGAGCAGTACTTC
16,TRBD1,TRBV18,.,TRBJ1-6,CASSPNQGGEGSPLHF,TGTGCCAGCTCACCCAACCAGGGGGGTGAAGGGTCACCCCTCCACTTT
15,TRBD2,TRBV7-2,.,TRBJ2-7,CASSLGGSGSYEQYF,TGTGCCAGCAGCTTAGGCGGGAGCGGTTCCTACGAGCAGTACTTC
14,.,TRBV6-1,.,TRBJ2-1,CASSEGGLRNEQFF,TGTGCCAGCAGTGAAGGCGGGCTACGCAATGAGCAGTTCTTC
14,TRBD1,TRBV5-1,.,TRBJ1-2,CASSPGTGESGYTF,TGCGCCAGCAGCCCCGGGACAGGGGAGTCGGGCTACACCTTC
15,TRBD1,TRBV10-3,few,TRBJ1-2,CAISEGGQGEDGYTF,TGTGCCATCAGCGAGGGGGGACAGGGGGAAGATGGCTACACCTTC